This TCR beta chain was profiled in a study of T cells in Graves' hyperthyroidism and ophthalmopathy. Study-level background: It was at initial diagnosis, before any treatment, that peripheral blood was collected.

RNA transcripts served as the template for amplifying TCR beta CDR3 regions. Initially, a first-round RT-PCR of the TCR CDR3 employed the HTBI primer set. From the multiplex PCR reads, TCRdb called clonotypes with MiXCR, one entry per CDR3 protein. The sample records around 690,000 distinct CDR3 sequences, 17% being singletons. Patients counted as stable if ophthalmopathy did not develop within 18 months. The study enrolled patients aged 18 to 65 with newly diagnosed hyperthyroidism of under 2 months' duration. A roughly 10 ml volume of fresh peripheral blood provided the PBMCs. This clonotype originated in a man in his fifties or sixties with Graves' hyperthyroidism. Sequencing was carried out using blood.

This CDR3 reads CASRHHPSGRLAYEQYF. CDR3 coding DNA: TGTGCCAGCAGGCACCATCCTAGCGGGAGGTTAGCCTACGAGCAGTACTTC. This chain links TRBV6-2 or TRBV6-3 with TRBJ2-7; TRBD2 agrees at 11 bases. V dropped 6 bases and J dropped 2; count of bases not matched to a gene: 12. The germline gives CDR1 MNHEY, CDR2 SVGEGT. The CDR3 is 17 amino acids.